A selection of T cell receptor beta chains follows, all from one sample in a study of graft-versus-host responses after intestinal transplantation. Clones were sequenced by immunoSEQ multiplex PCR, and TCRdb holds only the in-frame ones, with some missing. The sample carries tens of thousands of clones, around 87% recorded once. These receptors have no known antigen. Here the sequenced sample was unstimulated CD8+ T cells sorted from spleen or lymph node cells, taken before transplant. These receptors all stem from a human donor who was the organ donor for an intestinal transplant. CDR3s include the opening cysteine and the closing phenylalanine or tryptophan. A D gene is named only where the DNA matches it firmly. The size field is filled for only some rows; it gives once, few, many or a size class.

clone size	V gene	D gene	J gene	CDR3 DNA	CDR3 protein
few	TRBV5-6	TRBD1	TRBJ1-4	TGTGCCAGCAGCCCGGCAGGGGGCGGGGATGAAAAACTGTTTTTT	CASSPAGGGDEKLFF
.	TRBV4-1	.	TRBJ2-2	TGCGCCAGCAGGACGGCGGCAGCCGAGGGTGGGGAGCTGTTTTTT	CASRTAAAEGGELFF
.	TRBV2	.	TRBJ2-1	TGTGCCAGCAGTACCAGCCGGGACTCCGGGTCCTACAATGAGCAGTTCTTC	CASSTSRDSGSYNEQFF
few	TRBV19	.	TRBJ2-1	TGTGCCAGTAGTATAGGGCTGATGGAGCAGTTCTTC	CASSIGLMEQFF
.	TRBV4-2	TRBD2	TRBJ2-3	TGTGCCAGCAGCCAACTTTCTAGCGGGGAGACTAGCACAGATACGCAGTATTTT	CASSQLSSGETSTDTQYF
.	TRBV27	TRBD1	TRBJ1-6	TGTGCCAGCAGTCCCGGGACAGATAATTCACCCCTCCACTTT	CASSPGTDNSPLHF
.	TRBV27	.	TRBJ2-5	TGTGCCAGCAGTTTATATGGGGAGCCGGGGACCCAGTACTTC	CASSLYGEPGTQYF
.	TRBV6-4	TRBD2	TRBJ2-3	TGTGCCAGCAGTGACAGTAGCGGGGGAACAGATACGCAGTATTTT	CASSDSSGGTDTQYF
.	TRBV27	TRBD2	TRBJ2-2	TGTGCCAGCGGCCGGGGGGGCGACCGGGAGCTGTTTTTT	CASGRGGDRELFF
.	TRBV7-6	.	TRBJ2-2	TGTGCCAGCAGCTCCCTTGATGGGGGCGGGAACACCGGGGAGCTGTTTTTT	CASSSLDGGGNTGELFF
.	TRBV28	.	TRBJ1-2	TGTGCCAGCAGTCCCTCGGGAGACGATAACTATGGCTACACCTTC	CASSPSGDDNYGYTF
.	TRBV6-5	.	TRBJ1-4	TGTGCCAGCAGTTACTCGGCAGGAGGTCAGGAAAAACTGTTTTTT	CASSYSAGGQEKLFF
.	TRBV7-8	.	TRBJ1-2	TGTGCCAGCAGCTTAGGCGGCAGTCCCTACACCTTC	CASSLGGSPYTF
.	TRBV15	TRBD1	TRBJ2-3	TGTGCCACCAGTGACAGGGGCGGGCTAAACACAGATACGCAGTATTTT	CATSDRGGLNTDTQYF
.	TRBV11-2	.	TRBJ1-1	TGTGCCACCACGTCAGGGGTGAACACTGAAGCTTTCTTT	CATTSGVNTEAFF
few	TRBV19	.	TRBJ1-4	TGTGCCAGTACCGACAGACCAACTAATGAAAAACTGTTTTTT	CASTDRPTNEKLFF
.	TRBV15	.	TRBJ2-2	TGTGCCACCAGCAGGGGACAAGACTACACCGGGGAGCTGTTTTTT	CATSRGQDYTGELFF
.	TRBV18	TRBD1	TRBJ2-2	TGTGCCAGCTCACCTGCGACAGGGATCCCCGGGGAGCTGTTTTTT	CASSPATGIPGELFF
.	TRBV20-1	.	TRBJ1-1	TGCAGTATAACAACGAACACTGAAGCTTTCTTT	CSITTNTEAFF
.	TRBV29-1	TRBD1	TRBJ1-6	TGCAGCGTTCAGACAGGGAGCTCCTATAATTCACCCCTCCACTTT	CSVQTGSSYNSPLHF
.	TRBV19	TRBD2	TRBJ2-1	TGTGCCAGTAGTATATCGATCGAGCGGGGCTTTCACAATGAGCAGTTCTTC	CASSISIERGFHNEQFF
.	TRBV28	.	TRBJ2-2	TGTGCCAGCAGTTTTCAATCCCCCGGGGAGCTGTTTTTT	CASSFQSPGELFF
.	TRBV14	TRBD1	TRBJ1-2	TGTGCCAGCAGCCCCGGGACAGGGGCCAATGGCTACACCTTC	CASSPGTGANGYTF
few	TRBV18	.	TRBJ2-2	TGTGCCAGCTCACGTTTGGTAGCGCCAGACACCGGGGAGCTGTTTTTT	CASSRLVAPDTGELFF
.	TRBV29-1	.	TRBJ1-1	TGCAGCGTTGTTGTGGGGCTCAGGAACACTGAAGCTTTCTTT	CSVVVGLRNTEAFF
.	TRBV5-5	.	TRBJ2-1	TGTGCCAGCAGCTTGAGTAGGAGAGACAATGAGCAGTTCTTC	CASSLSRRDNEQFF
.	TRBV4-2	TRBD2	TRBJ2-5	TGTGCCAGCAGCCAAGATCCGGGGGGTTCAGAGACCCAGTACTTC	CASSQDPGGSETQYF